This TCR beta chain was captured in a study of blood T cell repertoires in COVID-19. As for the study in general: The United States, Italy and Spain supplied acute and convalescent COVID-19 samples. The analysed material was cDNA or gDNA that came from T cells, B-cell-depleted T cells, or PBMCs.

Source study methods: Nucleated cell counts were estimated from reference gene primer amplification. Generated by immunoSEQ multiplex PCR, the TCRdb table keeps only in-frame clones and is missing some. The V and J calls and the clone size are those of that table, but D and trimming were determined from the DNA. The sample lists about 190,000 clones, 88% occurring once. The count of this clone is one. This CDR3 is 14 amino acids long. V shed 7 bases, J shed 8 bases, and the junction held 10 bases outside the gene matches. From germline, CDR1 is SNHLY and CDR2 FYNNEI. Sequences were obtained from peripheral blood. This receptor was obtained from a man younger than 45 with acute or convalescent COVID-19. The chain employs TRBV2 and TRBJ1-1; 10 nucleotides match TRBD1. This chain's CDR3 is CASTGTGAFREAFF. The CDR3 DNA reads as TGTGCCAGCACCGGGACAGGGGCTTTCCGGGAAGCTTTCTTT.